This T cell receptor (beta chain) was sequenced during a study of blood T cell repertoires in COVID-19 (TCRdb year 2020). The study in broad terms: Samples from collaborators originated in the United States, Italy and Spain and spanned both the acute and convalescent phases of COVID-19. The repertoires were released in a freely available public database intended as a resource for research on the immune response to SARS-CoV-2. The prospective study material was composed of cDNA or gDNA derived from T cells, B-cell-depleted T cells, or PBMCs. Subjects who had been exposed to COVID-19, were actively infected with it, or had recovered from it provided the deeply sampled blood TCRbeta repertoires that made up the dataset. Where available, HLA class I and class II types were obtained from metadata supplied by the sample provider rather than from assay-based typing. The sample metadata nearly always contained a de-identified subject ID, COVID-19 status, age in years and sex. The samples were drawn from two sources: the first 160 participants of the ongoing ImmuneRACE study, and 1,000 to 1,500 subjects contributed by 6 global collaborators. Study-wide findings and limitations: Clinical and demographic metadata were provided uncurated, with the amount varying by source and participant.

As to this clone: What antigen it recognizes has not been identified. No much larger clonotype is one base removed from it; base qualities were not supplied.

From cysteine to phenylalanine, the CDR3 is 14 amino acids long. Solely the CDR3 DNA is kept, with 42 bases framed from the first base. The V end loses 1 base and the J end loses 2 bases, and a stretch of 9 bases separates them. From the germline V gene (reference sequence), CDR1 is PRHDT and CDR2 is FYEKMQ. Each collaborating institution followed its own protocols to collect whole blood in K2EDTA tubes. For TCRbeta analysis, collaborator samples were shipped as frozen whole blood, as isolated PBMCs, or as DNA extracted from either sample type. TCRbeta CDR3 regions were amplified from genomic DNA using the immunoSEQ Assay, a bias-controlled multiplex PCR. In the source study's methods: The number of nucleated cells in each sample was estimated from the amplification of reference gene primers within the assay. Sequence reads were collapsed and filtered to measure the absolute abundance of every unique TCRbeta CDR3 rearrangement. For each sample, productive Simpson clonality was calculated as the square root of Simpson's diversity index across productive rearrangements. TCRdb stores this immuneACCESS table with in-frame sequences only. Part of the clones is absent; in the studies checked, under half of the shortfall reflects unresolved V genes, and no reason is known for the rest. D and trimming were read from the DNA, whereas the V and J calls and clone size are those reported in that table. The table for this sample lists some 35,000 clones; approximately 89% of them were counted only once. The ten biggest clones cover 13% to 15% of the sample.

This receptor was obtained from a man aged 55 to 70 with active COVID-19. Sequences were obtained from peripheral blood. This sequence uses TRBV13 and TRBJ2-7; TRBD2 is a possible D gene, resting on 6 matching bases. The base sequence is TGTGCCAGCAGCTTAGCCGGACTAACCTACGAGCAGTACTTC. Protein translation: CASSLAGLTYEQYF.